This T cell receptor beta chain was sequenced for a study of early T cells in non-severe SARS-CoV-2 infection. Background on the study: With bulk RNA from unsorted whole blood as input, sequencing yielded unpaired chains.

The CDR3 consists of 19 residues. Per germline, CDR1 MNHEY and CDR2 SVGEGT. V lost 0 bases, J lost 2 bases, and 21 bases lay in between. The study's findings and limits: Comparison of clonotypes with VDJdb favored anti-spike CD8 responses while missing private and CD4 specificities.

Worth noting for this clonotype: The antigen is unknown.

Individual cDNA molecules were tagged with unique molecular identifiers. TCRdb reanalysed the 5' RACE reads using MiXCR and keeps one entry per CDR3 protein. The data show roughly 30,000 distinct CDR3 sequences, around 7% seen once. The chain carries TRBV6-2 or TRBV6-3 and TRBJ2-3, with D unclear. The sample was whole blood. The receptor comes from an adult who was a healthcare worker with PCR-confirmed SARS-CoV-2 infection or an uninfected control (not recorded which). In DNA, the CDR3 is TGTGCCAGCAGTTACTCACAAGATTTAGGACCTCACTTCACAGATACGCAGTATTTT. This gives the protein CASSYSQDLGPHFTDTQYF.